Below, one T cell receptor (beta chain) is given with its context. This clone was counted only a few times. The antigen it recognizes is unknown. Base-call qualities are not available, and no considerably larger clone is one nucleotide away. The germline V gene sets CDR1 to MGHDK and CDR2 to SYGVNS. Trimming removed 2 bases from V and 0 bases from J, leaving 13 bases between the germline ends. The CDR3 runs 17 amino acids, cysteine and phenylalanine included. Just CDR3 DNA is preserved here, 51 bases in frame from base 1. The CDR3 regions of human TCRbeta chains were analyzed by immunosequencing. On the authors' methods: TCRs in the repertoires were matched against a reference library of SARS-CoV-2-specific TCRs that had been generated with the MIRA antigen-specificity platform. Breadth was defined as the fraction of unique TCRs that were SARS-CoV-2-associated, and depth was defined as the fraction of total T cells that were SARS-CoV-2-associated. Using the MIRA data, each spike-specific TCR was mapped to the spike region that the TCR reacts to and placed in a CD4 or CD8 class. Log10-transformed breadth and depth values were compared by one-way ANOVA with Sidak's multiple comparisons tests. TCRdb retrieved this table from immuneACCESS and kept in-frame rearrangements only. Not all clones are present; in checked studies, unresolved V genes account for under half, and no reason is known for the remainder. The V and J calls and clone size are taken from that table; D and trimming were inferred from the DNA. Present in this sample are about 110,000 clones, nearly 90% of which were seen just once. Less than 3.5% of the sample goes to the ten largest clones.

The time point label for this specimen denotes: baseline before first vaccination. Vaccinee samples were obtained from the UK trials COV001 and COV002, which included a single-blind randomized controlled phase 2/3 trial of AZD1222 (ChAdOx1 nCoV-19) in healthy adults. For TCRbeta chain sequencing, PBMC samples were collected from trial participants at day 0 and at day 28 after the second dose. This record belongs to a study of T cell responses to AZD1222 COVID-19 vaccine (dated by TCRdb to the early 2020s). For context, the study as a whole: AZD1222 recipients given second doses at about 4 weeks or at about 12 weeks were pooled, since spike-specific TCR depth and breadth were not found to differ between the two schedules. TCR sequencing covered about 230 trial participants: about 210 given two doses of AZD1222 and 26 given two doses of MenACWY control vaccine. Trial participants were enrolled into age subgroups of 18-55, 56-69 and 70-plus years, which contained about 150, 27 and 61 TCR-sequenced participants, respectively. Study-wide conclusions, independent of this receptor: A significant rise in spike-specific TCR breadth and depth was observed after two AZD1222 doses relative to day 0 and relative to MenACWY recipients. Nearly half of unique spike-specific TCRs reportedly recognized epitopes outside regions mutated in the B.1.351 and B.1.1.7 variants. CD4 TCRs associated with the vaccine covered the entire spike protein, and the dominant responses were in regions 160-218 and 743-854. The 56-69-year group was small, and its depth increase did not reach significance, likely because of low power. Participants were mostly white British and included more females than males, and it was suggested by the authors that clonal diversity may have been underestimated. Because no day 14 peak-response samples were available, the repertoires could be characterized only after the peak T cell response. Conclusions about previously exposed vaccinees are limited, since just five or six AZD1222 recipients were seropositive for SARS-CoV-2 at baseline.

This clonotype was sampled from an adult in good health. Recombination joined TRBV25-1 with TRBJ2-2; the D call is possibly TRBD1 or TRBD2, each sharing 6 bases. Material: peripheral blood, obtained on day 0 of AZD1222 vaccination. The nucleotide sequence reads as follows: TGTGCCAGCAGTGAACCGGGGGCGGTTGCGAACACCGGGGAGCTGTTTTTT. Its translation is CASSEPGAVANTGELFF.